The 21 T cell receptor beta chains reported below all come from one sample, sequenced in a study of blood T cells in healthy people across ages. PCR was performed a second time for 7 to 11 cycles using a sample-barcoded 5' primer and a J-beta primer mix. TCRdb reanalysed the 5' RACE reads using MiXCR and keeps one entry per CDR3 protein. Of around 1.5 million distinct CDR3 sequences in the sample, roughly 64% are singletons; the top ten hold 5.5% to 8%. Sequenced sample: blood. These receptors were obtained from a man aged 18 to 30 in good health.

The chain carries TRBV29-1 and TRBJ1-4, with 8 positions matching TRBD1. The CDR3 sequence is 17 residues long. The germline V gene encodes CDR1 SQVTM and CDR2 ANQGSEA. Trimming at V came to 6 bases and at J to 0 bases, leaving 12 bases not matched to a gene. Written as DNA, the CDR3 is TGCAGCGTGGTTGACAGGGGAGAACTTCCAACTAATGAAAAACTGTTTTTT. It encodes CSVVDRGELPTNEKLFF.

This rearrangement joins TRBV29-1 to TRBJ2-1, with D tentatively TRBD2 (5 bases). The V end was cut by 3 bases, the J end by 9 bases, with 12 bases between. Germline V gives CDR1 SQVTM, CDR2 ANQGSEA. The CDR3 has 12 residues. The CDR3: CSVDLAAGEQFF. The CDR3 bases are TGCAGCGTTGACCTAGCCGCTGGTGAGCAGTTCTTC.

The CDR3: CASSLPGLAFYNEQYF. The CDR3, as DNA: TGTGCCAGCAGCTTACCGGGACTAGCGTTCTACAATGAGCAGTACTTC. The chain couples TRBV13 to TRBJ2-1, with TRBD2 matching over 10 bases. The J call is uncertain, as TRBJ2-7 better fits the DNA end. Germline CDR1 is PRHDT and CDR2 is FYEKMQ (reference sequence). This CDR3 is built from 16 residues.

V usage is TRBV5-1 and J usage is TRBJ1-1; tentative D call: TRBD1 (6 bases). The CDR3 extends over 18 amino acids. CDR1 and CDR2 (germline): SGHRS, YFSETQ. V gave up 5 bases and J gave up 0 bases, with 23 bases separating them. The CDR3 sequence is CASRSGTNGLNLNTEAFF. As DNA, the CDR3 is TGCGCCAGCAGGAGTGGGACAAATGGTCTGAATCTGAACACTGAAGCTTTCTTT.

This CDR3 is CASSYSQSNQPQHF. CDR3 coding DNA: TGTGCCAGCAGTTACTCCCAGAGTAATCAGCCCCAGCATTTT. The rearrangement links TRBV6-6 to TRBJ1-5; D uncertain. The CDR3 spans 14 residues. CDR1 and CDR2 from the germline V gene are MNHNY and SVGAGI (reference sequence). Between the trimmed V and J ends, which lost 0 bases and 4 bases, there was a span of 7 bases.

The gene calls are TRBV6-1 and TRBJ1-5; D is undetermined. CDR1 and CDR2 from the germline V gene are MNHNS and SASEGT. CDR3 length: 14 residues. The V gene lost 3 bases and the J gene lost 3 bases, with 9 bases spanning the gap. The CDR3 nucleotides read TGTGCCAGCAGTGATCGGCAAAACAATCAGCCCCAGCATTTT. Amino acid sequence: CASSDRQNNQPQHF.

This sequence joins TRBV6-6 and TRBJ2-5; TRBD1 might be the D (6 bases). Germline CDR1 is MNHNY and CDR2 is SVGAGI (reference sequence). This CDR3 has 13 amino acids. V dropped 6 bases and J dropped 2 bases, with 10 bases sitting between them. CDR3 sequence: CASRPGHQETQYF. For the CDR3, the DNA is TGTGCCAGCAGACCGGGACATCAAGAGACCCAGTACTTC.

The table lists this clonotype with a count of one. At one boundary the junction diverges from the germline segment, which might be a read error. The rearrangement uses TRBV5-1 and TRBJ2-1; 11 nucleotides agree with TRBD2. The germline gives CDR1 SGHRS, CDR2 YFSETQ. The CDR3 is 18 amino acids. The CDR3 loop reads CTSSTGVLAGEVYNEQFF. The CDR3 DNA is TGCACCAGCAGCACTGGTGTACTAGCGGGAGAGGTCTACAATGAGCAGTTCTTC.

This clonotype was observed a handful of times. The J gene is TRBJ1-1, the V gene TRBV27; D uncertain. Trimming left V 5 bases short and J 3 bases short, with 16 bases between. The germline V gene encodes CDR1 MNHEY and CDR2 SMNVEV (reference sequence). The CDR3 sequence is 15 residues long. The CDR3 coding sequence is TGTGCCAGCAGTCAGTCGGTACGTCGAGACACTGAAGCTTTCTTT. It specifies CASSQSVRRDTEAFF.

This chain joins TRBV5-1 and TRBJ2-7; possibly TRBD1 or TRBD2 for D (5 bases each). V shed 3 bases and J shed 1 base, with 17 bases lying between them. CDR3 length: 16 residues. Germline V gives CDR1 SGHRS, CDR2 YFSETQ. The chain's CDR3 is CASSWNPGPPSYEQYF. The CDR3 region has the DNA TGCGCCAGCAGCTGGAATCCGGGGCCCCCATCCTACGAGCAGTACTTC.

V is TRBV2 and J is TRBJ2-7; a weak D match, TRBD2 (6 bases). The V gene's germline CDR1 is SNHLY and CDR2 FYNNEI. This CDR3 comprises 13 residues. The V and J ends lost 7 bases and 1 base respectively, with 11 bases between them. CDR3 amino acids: CASIRRGSYEQYF. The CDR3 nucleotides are TGTGCCAGCATCAGGCGGGGATCCTACGAGCAGTACTTC.

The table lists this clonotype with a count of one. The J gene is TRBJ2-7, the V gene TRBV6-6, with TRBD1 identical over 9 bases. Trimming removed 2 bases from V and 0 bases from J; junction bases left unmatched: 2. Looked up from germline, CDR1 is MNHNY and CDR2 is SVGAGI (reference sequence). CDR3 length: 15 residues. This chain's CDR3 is CASSYTQGASYEQYF. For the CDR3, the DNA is TGTGCCAGCAGTTACACACAGGGGGCCTCCTACGAGCAGTACTTC.

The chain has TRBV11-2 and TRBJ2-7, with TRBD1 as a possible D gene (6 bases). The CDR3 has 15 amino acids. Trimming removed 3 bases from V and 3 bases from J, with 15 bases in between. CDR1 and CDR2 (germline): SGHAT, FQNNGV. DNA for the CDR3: TGTGCCAGCAGCTTTTATTTTGGACAGAGCTACGAGCAGTACTTC. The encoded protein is CASSFYFGQSYEQYF.

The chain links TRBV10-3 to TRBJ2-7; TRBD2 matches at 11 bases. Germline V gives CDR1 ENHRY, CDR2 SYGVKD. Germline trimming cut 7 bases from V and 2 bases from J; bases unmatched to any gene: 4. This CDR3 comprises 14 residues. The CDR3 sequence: CAITDSGRAYEQYF. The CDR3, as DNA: TGTGCCATCACTGATAGCGGGAGGGCCTACGAGCAGTACTTC.

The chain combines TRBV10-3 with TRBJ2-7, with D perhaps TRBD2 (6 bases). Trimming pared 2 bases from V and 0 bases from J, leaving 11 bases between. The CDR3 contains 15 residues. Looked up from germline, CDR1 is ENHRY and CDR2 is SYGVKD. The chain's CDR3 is CAISEGGPSSYEQYF. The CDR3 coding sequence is TGTGCCATCAGTGAGGGAGGGCCCAGCTCCTACGAGCAGTACTTC.

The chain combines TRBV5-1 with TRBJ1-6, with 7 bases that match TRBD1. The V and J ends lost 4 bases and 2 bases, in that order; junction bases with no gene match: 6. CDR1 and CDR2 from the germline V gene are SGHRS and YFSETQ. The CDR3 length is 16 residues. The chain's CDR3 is CASSNRGLTYNSPLHF. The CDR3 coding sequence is TGCGCCAGCAGCAACAGGGGTCTCACCTATAATTCACCCCTCCACTTT. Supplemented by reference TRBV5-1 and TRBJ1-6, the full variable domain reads KAGVTQTPRYLIKTRGQQVTLSCSPISGHRSVSWYQQTPGQGLQFLFEYFSETQRNKGNFPGRFSGRQFSNSRSEMNVSTLELGDSALYLCASSNRGLTYNSPLHFGNGTRLTVT.

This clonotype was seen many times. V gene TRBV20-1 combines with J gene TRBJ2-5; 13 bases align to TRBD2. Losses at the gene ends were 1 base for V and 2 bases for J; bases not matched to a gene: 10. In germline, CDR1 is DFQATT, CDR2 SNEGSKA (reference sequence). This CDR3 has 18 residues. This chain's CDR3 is CSARGTSGGEYQQETQYF. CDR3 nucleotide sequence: TGCAGTGCTAGAGGGACTAGCGGGGGTGAATACCAACAAGAGACCCAGTACTTC.

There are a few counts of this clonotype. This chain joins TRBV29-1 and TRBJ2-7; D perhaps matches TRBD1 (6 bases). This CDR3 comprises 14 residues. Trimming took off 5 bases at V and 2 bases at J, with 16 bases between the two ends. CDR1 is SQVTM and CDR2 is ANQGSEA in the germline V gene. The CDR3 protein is CSVPQGDTPYEQYF. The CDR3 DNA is TGCAGCGTTCCCCAAGGGGACACCCCCTACGAGCAGTACTTC.

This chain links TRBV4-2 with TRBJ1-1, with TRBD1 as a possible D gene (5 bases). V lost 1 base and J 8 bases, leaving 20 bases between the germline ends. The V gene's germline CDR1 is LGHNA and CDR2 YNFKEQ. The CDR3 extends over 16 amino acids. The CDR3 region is CASSQAQGGPESEAFF. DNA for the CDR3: TGTGCCAGCAGCCAAGCTCAGGGAGGGCCGGAATCAGAAGCTTTCTTT.

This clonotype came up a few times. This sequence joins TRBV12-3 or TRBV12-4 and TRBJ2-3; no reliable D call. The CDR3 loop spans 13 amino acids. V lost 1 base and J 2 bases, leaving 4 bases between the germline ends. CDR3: CASSLDTTDTQYF. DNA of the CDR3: TGTGCCAGCAGTTTAGACACCACAGATACGCAGTATTTT.

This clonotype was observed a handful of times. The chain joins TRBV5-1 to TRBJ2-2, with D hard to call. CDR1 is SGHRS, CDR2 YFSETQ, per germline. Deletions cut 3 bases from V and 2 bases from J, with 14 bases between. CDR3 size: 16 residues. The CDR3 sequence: CASSSGLDQNTGELFF. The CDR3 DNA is TGCGCCAGCAGCTCCGGTCTCGATCAAAACACCGGGGAGCTGTTTTTT.